Below, 18 T cell receptor beta chains from the same sample are listed, as sequenced in a study of blood T cell repertoires in COVID-19. Produced via immunoSEQ multiplex PCR; TCRdb's table is partial and in-frame only. Of about 100,000 clones detected, 70% to 90% appear once; the ten largest clones hold 20%. Source material: peripheral blood. Receptors were obtained from a human donor in a cohort sampled during active COVID-19.

The chain uses TRBV9 and TRBJ2-1, with a tentative D call TRBD2 (5 bases). V shed 5 bases and J shed 7 bases, with 25 bases lying between them. CDR1 and CDR2 (germline): SGDLS, YYNGEE. The CDR3 spans 17 residues. The CDR3, as DNA: TGTGCCAGCAGTAGAGGCGGGTCCTCTGGAGTCCAGAATGAGCAGTTCTTC. Its protein product is CASSRGGSSGVQNEQFF.

This chain links TRBV11-2 with TRBJ1-3; perhaps TRBD1 as D (5 bases). CDR1 and CDR2 (germline): SGHAT, FQNNGV. Deletions cut 5 bases from V and 6 bases from J, with 11 bases between. This CDR3 has 13 amino acids. The DNA of the CDR3 is TGTGCCAGCAGCGTCGGGACTTTAAACACCATATATTTT. This translates into CASSVGTLNTIYF.

The chain couples TRBV4-2 to TRBJ2-1, with D hard to call. The CDR3 has 15 amino acids. Trimming pared 3 bases from V and 0 bases from J, leaving 9 bases between. Germline lookup yields CDR1 LGHNA and CDR2 YNFKEQ. The CDR3: CASSQSTSSYNEQFF. Written as DNA, the CDR3 is TGTGCCAGCAGCCAGAGTACGAGCTCCTACAATGAGCAGTTCTTC.

The chain carries TRBV28 and TRBJ2-5, with 9 bases identical to TRBD2. The CDR3 runs to 18 residues. J lost 5 bases, V lost 2 bases, and 15 bases had no gene match. Germline CDR1 MDHEN, CDR2 SYDVKM. CDR3 sequence reads: CASSLPFRRAGGHETQYF. CDR3 coding DNA: TGTGCCAGCAGTTTACCTTTCAGACGGGCGGGAGGGCATGAGACCCAGTACTTC.

V is TRBV9 and J is TRBJ1-2, with no clear D. Germline V gene lookup returns CDR1 SGDLS and CDR2 YYNGEE. The CDR3 covers 15 residues. Trimming took off 3 bases at V and 0 bases at J, with 12 bases between the two ends. The CDR3 is CASSGLAGTNYGYTF. CDR3 coding DNA: TGTGCCAGCAGCGGCTTGGCGGGGACTAACTATGGCTACACCTTC.

This clone came up a few times. CDR3 DNA sequence: TGTGCCAGCACCATGGGACAGGGGCTTGAAGCTTTCTTT. This translates into CASTMGQGLEAFF. The chain has TRBV2 and TRBJ1-1; the match to TRBD1 covers 10 bases. The CDR3 is made up of 13 amino acids. Germline CDR1 and CDR2: SNHLY and FYNNEI. The J segment lost 7 bases and the V segment lost 7 bases, leaving 6 bases of the junction unmatched.

The genes are TRBV7-9 and TRBJ2-2, with D perhaps TRBD1 (6 bases). The CDR3 length is 13 residues. The germline V gene encodes CDR1 SEHNR and CDR2 FQNEAQ (reference sequence). The V and J ends lost 5 bases and 7 bases respectively, with 11 bases between them. CDR3 amino acids: CASSAQGDGELFF. Here the CDR3 DNA reads TGTGCCAGCAGCGCACAGGGTGACGGGGAGCTGTTTTTT.

The chain carries TRBV7-2 and TRBJ2-5; D is uncertain. CDR3 length: 14 residues. The V and J ends lost 5 bases and 5 bases respectively, with 15 bases between them. Per germline, CDR1 SGHTA and CDR2 FQGNSA. This CDR3 reads CASSLRVLGETQYF. In nucleotides, the CDR3 is TGTGCCAGCAGCCTACGGGTCCTTGGGGAGACCCAGTACTTC.

The CDR3 protein is CASSLATGGSYEQYF. The DNA of the CDR3 is TGTGCCAGCAGCTTAGCGACAGGGGGCTCCTACGAGCAGTACTTC. This chain uses TRBV7-2 with TRBJ2-7, with 9 nucleotides matching TRBD1. The CDR3 extends over 15 amino acids. Germline V gene data show CDR1 as SGHTA and CDR2 as FQGNSA. V shed 0 bases, J shed 0 bases, and the junction held 0 bases outside the gene matches.

This rearrangement joins TRBV19 to TRBJ2-7, with D perhaps matching TRBD1 (5 bases). V was pared by 2 bases and J by 4 bases, with 15 bases between. This CDR3 is 15 amino acids long. Per the germline V gene, CDR1 is LNHDA and CDR2 is SQIVND (reference sequence). The CDR3 sequence: CASSIRSRAPYEQYF. The CDR3 coding sequence is TGTGCCAGTAGTATACGGAGCAGGGCCCCGTACGAGCAGTACTTC.

The DNA for the CDR3 is TGTGCCAGCAGTCTCCTGGACAGGGTGGGCACTGAAGCTTTCTTT. It encodes CASSLLDRVGTEAFF. The chain uses TRBV28 and TRBJ1-1, with 8 bases fitting TRBD1. V lost 5 bases to trimming and J lost 4 bases; unmatched junction nucleotides: 9. The length of the CDR3 is 15 residues. CDR1 is MDHEN and CDR2 is SYDVKM in the germline V gene.

The rearrangement links TRBV4-2 to TRBJ2-3; 10 positions agree with TRBD2. The junction had 5 bases not matched to a gene; V was cut back by 4 bases and J by 4 bases. CDR3 size: 15 residues. CDR1 is LGHNA, CDR2 YNFKEQ, per germline. The CDR3: CASSPRTSGPDTQYF. The CDR3 nucleotides are TGTGCCAGCAGCCCGAGGACTAGCGGACCAGATACGCAGTATTTT.

The chain joins TRBV7-9 to TRBJ2-5; 15 nucleotides match TRBD2. The CDR3 spans 18 residues. The J segment lost 4 bases and the V segment lost 4 bases, leaving 10 bases of the junction unmatched. In germline, CDR1 is SEHNR, CDR2 FQNEAQ (reference sequence). The CDR3 DNA reads as TGTGCCAGCAGCTCCAACTCCGGACTAGCGGGAGGGGGAGAGACCCAGTACTTC. Translated, it gives CASSSNSGLAGGGETQYF.

This sequence joins TRBV11-3 and TRBJ2-1; TRBD1 aligns across 11 bases. J was trimmed by 11 bases and V by 0 bases; bases with no gene match: 6. CDR1 is SGHNT, CDR2 YENEEA, per germline. The CDR3 consists of 15 residues. The CDR3: CASSLDGGQGEKQFF. The CDR3 region has the DNA TGTGCCAGCAGCTTAGACGGGGGACAGGGGGAAAAGCAGTTCTTC.

The V and J genes are TRBV5-1 and TRBJ1-1; weak D call: TRBD1 (5 bases). V lost 3 bases and J 0 bases, leaving 15 bases between the germline ends. The CDR3 covers 16 residues. The germline gives CDR1 SGHRS, CDR2 YFSETQ. The chain's CDR3 is CASSSWGEGMNTEAFF. DNA for the CDR3: TGCGCCAGCAGCTCCTGGGGGGAGGGCATGAACACTGAAGCTTTCTTT. The full variable domain, its missing parts supplied by reference TRBV5-1 and TRBJ1-1, is KAGVTQTPRYLIKTRGQQVTLSCSPISGHRSVSWYQQTPGQGLQFLFEYFSETQRNKGNFPGRFSGRQFSNSRSEMNVSTLELGDSALYLCASSSWGEGMNTEAFFGQGTRLTVV.

This chain links TRBV12-3 or TRBV12-4 with TRBJ1-4, with D unresolved. V was pared by 4 bases and J by 7 bases, with 10 bases between. CDR3 length equals 13 residues. The CDR3 DNA reads TGTGCCAGCAGTTCTCTGCCGGTTGAAAAACTGTTTTTT. Protein sequence: CASSSLPVEKLFF.

The chain uses TRBV7-9 and TRBJ1-2; 9 nucleotides match TRBD1. Looked up from germline, CDR1 is SEHNR and CDR2 is FQNEAQ (reference sequence). V trimming: 3 bases; J trimming: 7 bases; junction bases outside the gene matches: 12. The CDR3 sequence is 16 residues long. The CDR3 DNA follows: TGTGCCAGCAGCTTTGCGTTGGGGAGGACAGGGGCTGGCTACACCTTC. Its protein is CASSFALGRTGAGYTF.

The V and J genes are TRBV7-9 and TRBJ2-7; the D gene is possibly TRBD1 (5 bases). From germline, CDR1 is SEHNR and CDR2 FQNEAQ (reference sequence). Trimming stripped 4 bases from V and 4 bases from J, with 17 bases between. This CDR3 has 15 amino acids. CDR3 DNA sequence: TGTGCCAGCAGCTACGGGCCACAGGATCGATACGAGCAGTACTTC. It codes for CASSYGPQDRYEQYF.